The 5 T cell receptor beta chains given below trace back to one sample, sequenced in a study of vaccination and CD4 T cells after COVID-19. TCRdb re-analysed the PCR reads in MiXCR, keeping a single row per CDR3 protein. Of about 29,000 distinct CDR3 sequences in the sample, approximately 51% were seen once. Time point here: late sampling 161 to 241 days after vaccination in a few convalescent patients. The specimen was CD4+ T cells from blood, collected about 7 months after SARS-CoV-2 vaccination. These receptors originate from a human donor who had recovered from COVID-19.

V and J are TRBV11-3 and TRBJ2-1; TRBD1 matches 9 bases. The CDR3 loop spans 16 amino acids. From germline, CDR1 is SGHNT and CDR2 YENEEA. Trimming took 0 bases from V and 6 from J; bases not matched to a gene: 6. In nucleotides, the CDR3 is TGTGCCAGCAGCTTAGAAGCCGGGACAGGGACCAATGAGCAGTTCTTC. It encodes CASSLEAGTGTNEQFF. The full variable domain, rest sourced from reference TRBV11-3 and TRBJ2-1, is EAGVVQSPRYKIIEKKQPVAFWCNPISGHNTLYWYLQNLGQGPELLIRYENEEAVDDSQLPKDRFSAERLKGVDSTLKIQPAELGDSAVYLCASSLEAGTGTNEQFFGPGTRLTVL.

The chain has TRBV15 and TRBJ2-7; 10 bases match TRBD2. The V segment lost 5 bases and the J segment 4 bases; nucleotides outside the gene matches: 8. The CDR3 contains 15 residues. Germline V gene lookup returns CDR1 LNHNV and CDR2 YYDKDF (reference sequence). Written as DNA, the CDR3 is TGTGCCACCAGCGAAGGGACTAGCGCCTTTTACGAGCAGTACTTC. Translation: CATSEGTSAFYEQYF. Drawing the rest from reference TRBV15 and TRBJ2-7, the complete variable domain is DAMVIQNPRYQVTQFGKPVTLSCSQTLNHNVMYWYQQKSSQAPKLLFHYYDKDFNNEADTPDNFQSRRPNTSFCFLDIRSPGLGDTAMYLCATSEGTSAFYEQYFGPGTRLTVT.

In its sample, this clonotype was seen a few times. The V gene is TRBV24-1, the J gene TRBJ1-5, with unresolved D. The CDR3 consists of 12 residues. The germline CDR1 and CDR2 sequences are KGHDR and SFDVKD. Deletions cut 4 bases from V and 7 bases from J, with 7 bases between. The CDR3 sequence is CATSDWMQPQHF. CDR3 DNA: TGTGCCACCAGTGACTGGATGCAGCCCCAGCATTTT.

This chain connects TRBV7-3 to TRBJ1-5; TRBD1 matches at 10 bases. This CDR3 spans 18 amino acids. With 6 bases clipped from V and 2 bases from J, the junction kept 13 bases outside the gene matches. From germline, CDR1 is SGHTA and CDR2 FQGTGA. The CDR3 coding sequence is TGTGCCAGCAGGGAGAGCCGGGACAGGGGACCTGGCAATCAGCCCCAGCATTTT. Residues: CASRESRDRGPGNQPQHF.

This rearrangement joins TRBV7-9 to TRBJ1-5; 7 bases align to TRBD1. V gave up 5 bases and J gave up 0 bases; unmatched junction bases: 7. The CDR3 runs 16 residues. Germline-derived CDR1 and CDR2 are SEHNR and FQNEAQ (reference sequence). CDR3 in amino acids: CASSPGQRYSNQPQHF. Written as DNA, the CDR3 is TGTGCCAGCAGCCCGGGACAGAGATATAGCAATCAGCCCCAGCATTTT.